What follows describes a single T cell receptor (beta chain). The data belong to a study of CD8+CD57+ T cells in acquired aplastic anemia. Genomic DNA served as template for TCR beta VDJ and CDR3 profiling. TCRdb ran MiXCR on the reads and lists one entry per CDR3 protein. Among around 150,000 distinct CDR3 sequences, roughly 40% were seen once, and the ten largest hold 1.1%. Trimming removed 8 bases at V and 4 bases at J, with 14 bases between. Germline V gene data show CDR1 as ENHRY and CDR2 as SYGVKD. The CDR3 has 13 amino acids. The J gene is TRBJ1-1, the V gene TRBV10-3; D is uncertain. The sequence derives from a human donor in good health. The source material was sorted CD4+, CD8+, or CD8+CD57+ T cells (not recorded which) from PBMCs. In DNA, the CDR3 is TGTGCCATCTTCGGCGGGTGGGGCACTGAAGCTTTCTTT. This codes for CAIFGGWGTEAFF.